This T cell receptor beta chain was identified during a study of T cells in Graves' hyperthyroidism and ophthalmopathy. Study background: It was at initial diagnosis, before any treatment, that peripheral blood was collected. Study-wide results and caveats: Ophthalmopathy got predicted by the model a median 6.5 months before its onset. Clonotypes that were expanded in thyroid above 0.001 mostly appeared in blood too.

Losses at the gene ends were 5 bases for V and 4 bases for J; bases not matched to a gene: 8. Germline V lookup: CDR1 MRHNA, CDR2 SNTAGT. The CDR3 extends over 15 amino acids. In the case of this clonotype: Its antigen is currently unknown.

There were TCR beta CDR3 regions amplified from RNA transcripts. HTBI primers were used for first-round RT-PCR of the TCR CDR3. TCRdb recomputed calls from the multiplex PCR reads with MiXCR, one row per CDR3 protein. The table lists under 500,000 distinct CDR3 sequences, 11% to 15% of them singletons. Clinical symptoms, serum thyroxine, TRAb, thyroid ultrasound and orbital computed tomography informed diagnoses. The rearrangement uses TRBV6-4 and TRBJ2-1; 7 bases line up with TRBD1. Material for sequencing was blood. This sequence originates from a man aged 50 or older with Graves' ophthalmopathy. The CDR3 DNA reads TGTGCCAGCAGTTCGGGACAGAGCCCTTACAATGAGCAGTTCTTC. It encodes CASSSGQSPYNEQFF.